These T cell receptor beta chains were read from a single sample in a study of metastatic and nonmetastatic thyroid tumors. TCRdb re-clonotyped the PCR reads via MiXCR. Among about 17,000 clones listed, approximately 23% were seen once. Sequencing was performed on adjacent normal tissue. These receptors all come from a female donor with papillary thyroid cancer or a benign thyroid nodule (not recorded which). Some clones in this sample may be carry-over from other donors' samples. Each CDR3 is given with its conserved first and last residue. A D gene is named only where the DNA matches it firmly. The size of a clone is reported for some rows only, either as once, few or many, or as a class for expanded clones.

TRBD1	many	TRBV20-1	TRBJ2-1	TGCAGTGCTAGAGTTGAGCAGGGGGCTGGAAGGGACGCAACCTACGATGAGCAGTTCTTC	CSARVEQGAGRDATYDEQFF
.	.	TRBV20-1	TRBJ1-1	TGCAGTGCTAGAGACGGGATAAGCCTGAACACTGAAGCTTTCTTT	CSARDGISLNTEAFF
.	.	TRBV20-1	TRBJ2-7	TGCAGTGCTATTACTATCCGAGCGGCCTATTACGAGCAGTACTTC	CSAITIRAAYYEQYF
.	medium-sized	TRBV28	TRBJ2-5	TGTGCCAGCAGTGCCAGGCGAGAGACCCAGTACTTC	CASSARRETQYF
.	.	TRBV24-1	TRBJ2-5	TGTGTCACCAGTGACCATGGGGTCCGAGAGACCCAGTACTTC	CVTSDHGVRETQYF
.	.	TRBV29-1	TRBJ2-1	TGCAGCGTTGAAGACCAGAACAGGGTAACCTACAATGAGCAGTTCTTC	CSVEDQNRVTYNEQFF
TRBD2	.	TRBV5-5	TRBJ2-1	TGTGCCAGCAGCTCAACTGGACTAGATACCAATGAGCAGTTCTTC	CASSSTGLDTNEQFF
.	.	TRBV20-1	TRBJ1-3	TGCAGTGCTAGAGATAGCGGGGGCCACTCTGGAAACACCATATATTTT	CSARDSGGHSGNTIYF
TRBD2	few	TRBV28	TRBJ2-3	TGTGCCAGCAGCTCGGCGCTGGGGGGGGTCAAGACAGATACGCAGTATTTT	CASSSALGGVKTDTQYF
TRBD2	many	TRBV5-1	TRBJ2-1	TGCGCCAGCACCCTAGCGGGAGTGAGGAATGAGCAGTTCTTC	CASTLAGVRNEQFF
.	medium-sized	TRBV28	TRBJ1-1	TGTGCCAGCAGTACAGGGTCGGGGACTGAAGCTTTCTTT	CASSTGSGTEAFF
TRBD2	medium-sized	TRBV27	TRBJ2-1	TGTGCCAGCAGTTTGTGGACTAGCGGCATTGAGCAGTTCTTC	CASSLWTSGIEQFF
.	few	TRBV25-1	TRBJ2-1	TGTGCCAGCAGTGACTGGTCCCCAAGGAATGAGCAGTTCTTC	CASSDWSPRNEQFF
.	.	TRBV2	TRBJ1-1	TGTGCCAGCAGTGGGGCAGGGGATGAGTTGGAAGCTTTCTTT	CASSGAGDELEAFF
.	many	TRBV24-1	TRBJ2-1	TGTGCCACCGCTGGACCACCTAGCAATGAGCAGTTCTTC	CATAGPPSNEQFF
.	.	TRBV10-3	TRBJ1-2	TGTGCCATCAGTGACAGTGGGGCACGGTCAGAACATGGCTACACCTTC	CAISDSGARSEHGYTF
TRBD1	few	TRBV5-4	TRBJ1-2	TGTGCCAGCAGCTTGGGGGTGTCGCCGGGACAGGGGGCTGATGGCTACACCTTC	CASSLGVSPGQGADGYTF